What follows describes a single T cell receptor (beta chain). Libraries were prepared by immunoSEQ multiplex PCR; TCRdb keeps only in-frame clonotypes and omits some of them. In the table there are approximately 85,000 clones, 89% of which are singletons. This specimen comes from a study of blood T cell repertoires in COVID-19. Turning to the study itself: Acute and convalescent COVID-19 samples came from the United States, Italy and Spain.

This receptor was taken from a man aged 50 to 60 with acute or convalescent COVID-19. The sequencing input was peripheral blood.

CDR3 DNA: TGTGCCAGCAGTTTATTGGGGAGGAAGGGCGAGCAGTACTTC. This gives the protein CASSLLGRKGEQYF. The rearrangement uses TRBV27 and TRBJ2-7; weak D call: TRBD2 (6 bases). The germline CDR1 and CDR2 sequences are MNHEY and SMNVEV (reference sequence). The CDR3 is 14 amino acids. The V end was cut by 1 base, the J end by 6 bases, with 13 bases between.